The rows below give T cell receptor beta chains drawn from one sample of a study of radiotherapy plus CTLA-4 blockade in lung cancer. The assay was immunoSEQ multiplex PCR, and TCRdb's table has in-frame clones only and misses some. The sample has approximately 100,000 clones; under 90% are singletons. Sequencing used peripheral blood, obtained from a patient treated with radiotherapy plus ipilimumab. All receptors derive from a human donor with non-small cell lung cancer that progressed on radiotherapy plus ipilimumab. Some clones in this sample may be carry-over from other donors' samples. Each CDR3 is given with its conserved first and last residue. The order of the fields is clone size, V gene, D gene, J gene, CDR3 protein, CDR3 DNA. D genes are given only for firm matches. Clone size is stated in some rows and not others, as once, few, many or a class when expanded.

-	TRBV5-1	-	TRBJ1-2	CASSRDDSAYGYTF	TGCGCCAGCAGCCGAGACGACAGTGCCTATGGCTACACCTTC
-	TRBV7-9	TRBD1	TRBJ1-6	CASSSFPDRPNSPLRF	TGTGCCAGCAGCTCATTTCCGGACAGGCCAAATTCACCCCTCCGCTTT
-	TRBV7-3	-	TRBJ2-5	CASRYSLLETQYF	TGTGCCAGCAGGTACTCTCTACTCGAGACCCAGTACTTC
-	TRBV4-3	-	TRBJ1-6	CASSQVPVANSPLHF	TGCGCCAGCAGCCAAGTTCCGGTAGCAAATTCACCCCTCCACTTT
few	TRBV19	-	TRBJ1-2	CASSIGVQESGNGYTF	TGTGCCAGTAGTATAGGGGTGCAGGAGAGTGGGAATGGCTACACCTTC
medium-sized	TRBV6-4	TRBD2	TRBJ2-1	CASSETGGDYNEQFF	TGTGCCAGCAGTGAAACGGGGGGAGATTACAATGAGCAGTTCTTC
once	TRBV30	-	TRBJ2-1	CAWSPSYNEQFF	TGTGCCTGGAGTCCCTCCTATAATGAGCAGTTCTTC
-	TRBV21-1	-	TRBJ1-6	CASSNNSSGHSPLHF	TGTGCCAGCAGCAACAACAGTTCTGGTCATTCACCCCTCCACTTT
-	TRBV2	-	TRBJ1-4	CASSVWSDSEKLFF	TGTGCCAGCAGTGTGTGGAGTGACAGTGAAAAACTGTTTTTT
-	TRBV7-9	-	TRBJ2-7	CASSLAHRAGIIRGEQYF	TGTGCCAGCAGCTTAGCGCACAGGGCGGGAATTATAAGGGGCGAGCAGTACTTC
-	TRBV2	-	TRBJ1-2	CASSVGPGTGYTF	TGTGCCAGCAGTGTAGGACCTGGCACTGGCTACACCTTC
-	TRBV6-5	TRBD1	TRBJ2-5	CASTDRGETQYF	TGTGCCAGCACAGACAGGGGAGAGACCCAGTACTTC
-	TRBV7-8	TRBD2	TRBJ2-5	CASSSKATSGGKETQYF	TGTGCCAGCAGCTCCAAGGCCACTAGCGGGGGGAAAGAGACCCAGTACTTC
-	TRBV9	-	TRBJ1-1	CASQRTVGSEAFF	TGTGCCAGCCAGAGGACGGTGGGGTCTGAAGCTTTCTTT
-	TRBV29-1	-	TRBJ1-1	CSALGGPDTEAFF	TGCAGCGCCCTGGGGGGGCCCGACACTGAAGCTTTCTTT
-	TRBV5-1	-	TRBJ1-3	CASSLGDSGNTIYF	TGCGCCAGCAGCTTGGGGGACTCTGGAAACACCATATATTTT
-	TRBV7-9	-	TRBJ1-1	CASSLAAGVWSEAFF	TGTGCCAGCAGCTTAGCGGCAGGGGTCTGGTCTGAAGCTTTCTTT
-	TRBV5-1	-	TRBJ1-1	CASSLEGPNTEAFF	TGCGCCAGCAGCTTGGAGGGCCCCAATACCGAAGCTTTCTTT
-	TRBV7-3	-	TRBJ2-7	CASSLSGPGEQYF	TGTGCCAGCAGCTTATCTGGACCAGGGGAGCAGTACTTC
-	TRBV7-6	-	TRBJ2-5	CASSLAREETQYF	TGTGCCAGCAGCTTAGCTAGGGAGGAGACCCAGTACTTC
-	TRBV5-4	TRBD1	TRBJ1-3	CASSPRTGASGNTIYF	TGTGCCAGCAGCCCTAGGACAGGCGCCTCTGGAAACACCATATATTTT
once	TRBV9	-	TRBJ2-3	CASSPGWEADTQYF	TGTGCCAGCAGCCCGGGGTGGGAGGCAGATACGCAGTATTTT
-	TRBV11-2	TRBD2	TRBJ2-5	CASSSRTSGSETQYF	TGTGCCAGCAGCTCTCGGACTAGCGGGTCAGAGACCCAGTACTTC
few	TRBV7-3	TRBD1	TRBJ1-1	CASSTTGANTEAFF	TGTGCCAGCAGCACAACAGGGGCCAACACTGAAGCTTTCTTT
-	TRBV5-4	TRBD1	TRBJ2-6	CASSHGRDRGAGANVLTF	TGTGCCAGCAGCCATGGGCGGGACAGGGGGGCTGGGGCCAACGTCCTGACTTTC
-	TRBV5-4	-	TRBJ2-7	CASRFTGSGSYEQYF	TGTGCCAGCAGGTTCACAGGGTCGGGCTCCTACGAGCAGTACTTC
-	TRBV5-6	-	TRBJ2-7	CASRTIEGDEQYF	TGTGCCAGCAGGACCATTGAAGGGGACGAGCAGTACTTC
-	TRBV11-2	-	TRBJ1-1	CASSFTGNTEAFF	TGTGCCAGCAGCTTTACAGGGAACACTGAAGCTTTCTTT
-	TRBV19	-	TRBJ1-5	CASSIPYLTGSDQPQHF	TGTGCCAGTAGTATTCCCTACCTTACAGGGTCCGATCAGCCCCAGCATTTT
-	TRBV5-4	-	TRBJ2-5	CASSLAGMAETQYF	TGTGCCAGCAGCTTGGCAGGGATGGCAGAGACCCAGTACTTC
-	TRBV6-5	-	TRBJ2-3	CASRGTSTDTQYF	TGTGCCAGCAGGGGGACTAGCACAGATACGCAGTATTTT
-	TRBV29-1	-	TRBJ1-1	CSVPSDLSNTEAFF	TGCAGCGTTCCGAGCGATTTGTCGAACACTGAAGCTTTCTTT
-	TRBV7-2	-	TRBJ1-4	CASSFDGLGQRLFF	TGTGCCAGCAGCTTTGACGGCCTGGGTCAGCGACTGTTTTTT
-	TRBV5-4	TRBD1	TRBJ1-1	CASSLTDRGHTEAFF	TGTGCCAGCAGCTTGACGGACAGGGGGCACACTGAAGCTTTCTTT
-	TRBV7-2	TRBD1	TRBJ1-2	CASSLGPGTGDYGYTF	TGTGCCAGCAGCTTAGGCCCGGGGACAGGGGACTATGGCTACACCTTC
-	TRBV9	TRBD2	TRBJ2-5	CASTQGGGFQETQYF	TGTGCCAGCACCCAGGGCGGGGGGTTCCAAGAGACCCAGTACTTC
-	TRBV27	TRBD1	TRBJ1-6	CASSTRDSDSPLHF	TGTGCCAGCAGTACCCGGGACAGCGATTCACCCCTCCACTTT
-	TRBV4-1	-	TRBJ2-2	CASSQELDGANTGELFF	TGCGCCAGCAGCCAAGAACTCGACGGCGCGAACACCGGGGAGCTGTTTTTT
-	TRBV5-1	-	TRBJ2-3	CASSGQGGTDTQYF	TGCGCCAGCAGCGGGCAGGGTGGCACAGATACGCAGTATTTT
-	TRBV19	-	TRBJ1-5	CAPLRCQPQHF	TGTGCCCCCCTAAGGTGTCAGCCCCAGCATTTT
few	TRBV7-9	-	TRBJ2-3	CASSTLGGAALFNTDTQYF	TGTGCCAGCAGCACCCTGGGCGGGGCCGCCCTCTTTAACACAGATACGCAGTATTTT
-	TRBV28	-	TRBJ1-1	CASSLFSPWDQPAFF	TGTGCCAGCAGTTTATTCTCGCCCTGGGACCAGCCAGCTTTCTTT
-	TRBV10-3	-	TRBJ1-6	CAISDQGGSPLHF	TGTGCCATCAGTGATCAGGGTGGATCACCCCTCCACTTT
-	TRBV7-3	-	TRBJ2-7	CASSLTGAISYEQYF	TGTGCCAGCAGCTTAACAGGGGCTATCTCCTACGAGCAGTACTTC
-	TRBV5-1	-	TRBJ2-1	CASSFNPPPNEQFF	TGCGCCAGCAGCTTTAATCCCCCCCCCAATGAGCAGTTCTTC
-	TRBV29-1	-	TRBJ1-2	CSVGDSYGYTF	TGCAGCGTTGGAGATAGCTATGGCTACACCTTC